These T cell receptor beta chains were read from a single sample in a study of T cells in localized non-small cell lung cancer. Produced via immunoSEQ multiplex PCR; TCRdb's table is partial and in-frame only. This table holds around 24,000 clones, approximately 84% found once. Sample: PBMCs, taken before any cancer treatment. Every receptor here comes from a man between 35 and 75 years old with stage II lung adenocarcinoma. Both conserved end residues are trimmed from each CDR3. Each record gives: clone size, V gene, CDR3 protein. Expanded clones are given a class, and other clones once, few, many or no size at all.

abundance: few; v_gene: TRBV7-8; CDR3aa: ASSFAESNTEAF
abundance: once; v_gene: TRBV2; CDR3aa: ASSERAGPGEKLF
abundance: once; v_gene: TRBV28; CDR3aa: ASRTGLSTDTQY
abundance: .; v_gene: TRBV27; CDR3aa: ASSFLGQGVMYGYT
abundance: .; v_gene: TRBV7-2; CDR3aa: ASSLQGAAGNTIY
abundance: few; v_gene: TRBV19; CDR3aa: ASILGRKAF
abundance: .; v_gene: TRBV5-4; CDR3aa: ASSLELGSNQY
abundance: .; v_gene: TRBV5-1; CDR3aa: ASSREHASTDTQY
abundance: .; v_gene: TRBV4-1; CDR3aa: ASSQASGRGAGANVLT
abundance: .; v_gene: TRBV5-1; CDR3aa: ASSLGTGTFSEQF
abundance: .; v_gene: TRBV6-5; CDR3aa: ASSGVEANSPLH
abundance: .; v_gene: TRBV6-1; CDR3aa: ASSLDRGLVQQY
abundance: .; v_gene: TRBV19; CDR3aa: ASSNRKQGLSSYNSPLH
abundance: .; v_gene: TRBV20-1; CDR3aa: SADKNNEQF
abundance: .; v_gene: TRBV6-1; CDR3aa: ASSEESSGRETQY
abundance: once; v_gene: TRBV15; CDR3aa: ATSRDTKGAEAF
abundance: .; v_gene: TRBV27; CDR3aa: ASGWGGPTDTQY
abundance: .; v_gene: TRBV19; CDR3aa: ASSERGGDSNQPQH
abundance: few; v_gene: TRBV5-1; CDR3aa: ASSLAGAILEGYT
abundance: .; v_gene: TRBV9; CDR3aa: ASSPDREETQY